The next 26 T cell receptor beta chains were all read from a single sample in a study of vaccination and CD4 T cells after COVID-19. No antigen has been assigned to these receptors. With the Oncomine TCR Beta short-read assay, DNA from cultured CD4+ T cells was sequenced. In TCRdb, the PCR reads were re-called with MiXCR into one record per CDR3 protein. The data contain about 8,800 distinct CDR3 sequences, around 48% of them singletons. Stated treatment: roughly nine-day PBMC culture with coronavirus spike peptide pools or control peptides (ViraFEST assay). Gathering of the CD4+ T cells, from the unexposed donor, took place before the COVID-19 pandemic (2011-2018). The sequencing input was CD4+ T cells from blood, cultured in vitro. The source of these receptors is a human donor in good health.

This clonotype came up a few times. V usage is TRBV7-9 and J usage is TRBJ1-5, with D possibly matching TRBD1 (5 bases). This CDR3 spans 15 amino acids. Germline assignment: CDR1 SEHNR and CDR2 FQNEAQ (reference sequence). Trimming removed 4 bases at V and 5 bases at J, with 15 bases between. CDR3 amino acids: CASSSRAGGDQPQHF. The CDR3 bases are TGTGCCAGCAGCTCGAGGGCTGGGGGGGATCAGCCCCAGCATTTT.

This clonotype was seen a handful of times. This chain uses TRBV19 with TRBJ1-3; the D gene is possibly TRBD1 (6 bases). There are 15 residues in the CDR3. Germline CDR1 LNHDA, CDR2 SQIVND (reference sequence). Trimming took 6 bases from V and 3 from J, leaving 15 bases between them. The CDR3 nucleotides read TGTGCCAGTAGCTCCGGGGGCGCGTTTGGAAACACCATATATTTT. Protein: CASSSGGAFGNTIYF.

This rearrangement joins TRBV5-1 to TRBJ2-5; D gene uncertain. CDR3 length: 16 residues. V lost 0 bases and J 1 base, leaving 13 bases between the germline ends. The germline CDR1 and CDR2 sequences are SGHRS and YFSETQ. CDR3 DNA: TGCGCCAGCAGCTTGGCGGTAGTACGACGCCAAGAGACCCAGTACTTC. This gives the protein CASSLAVVRRQETQYF.

The V and J genes are TRBV20-1 and TRBJ2-7, with D possibly called TRBD1 or TRBD2 (5 bases each). Looked up from germline, CDR1 is DFQATT and CDR2 is SNEGSKA (reference sequence). Trimming removed 5 bases at V and 3 bases at J, with 20 bases between. The CDR3 spans 15 residues. In nucleotides, the CDR3 is TGCAGTGCTTTTGAAGGACACGGGAACGACTACGAGCAGTACTTC. This encodes CSAFEGHGNDYEQYF.

This clonotype came up once. V is TRBV12-3 or TRBV12-4 and J is TRBJ1-1; no definite D call. The CDR3 consists of 15 residues. V lost 6 bases and J lost 0, with 14 bases in between. The CDR3 is CASSMKGDMNTEAFF. In nucleotides, the CDR3 is TGTGCCAGCAGCATGAAGGGAGACATGAACACTGAAGCTTTCTTT.

The chain joins TRBV7-2 to TRBJ2-3; D is ambiguous. V lost 5 bases to trimming and J lost 0 bases, with 3 bases between them. The CDR3 contains 12 residues. The germline V gene encodes CDR1 SGHTA and CDR2 FQGNSA. Here the CDR3 DNA reads TGTGCCAGCAGCGCTAGCACAGATACGCAGTATTTT. It yields the protein CASSASTDTQYF.

V is TRBV25-1 and J is TRBJ2-2; tentatively, D is TRBD1 (6 bases). The CDR3 runs to 16 residues. Germline CDR1 reads MGHDK; CDR2 reads SYGVNS. V lost 4 bases and J 4 bases, leaving 16 bases between the germline ends. CDR3 residues: CASSARGGLSTGELFF. The CDR3, as DNA: TGTGCCAGCAGTGCCCGTGGGGGCCTGAGCACCGGGGAGCTGTTTTTT.

J is TRBJ2-1 and V is TRBV10-3; no clear D. V shed 0 bases and J shed 9 bases, with 9 bases lying between them. Per the germline V gene, CDR1 is ENHRY and CDR2 is SYGVKD. The CDR3 is 13 amino acids. CDR3 sequence: CAISESRLSEQFF. CDR3 nucleotides: TGTGCCATCAGTGAGTCTAGGTTAAGTGAGCAGTTCTTC.

The chain is built from TRBV4-3 and TRBJ2-5; D possibly corresponds to TRBD1 (6 bases). The CDR3 runs 13 residues. Per germline, CDR1 LGHNA and CDR2 YSLEER. V lost 3 bases to trimming and J lost 7 bases, with 12 bases between them. CDR3 residues: CASSQNRAATQYF. The DNA of the CDR3 is TGCGCCAGCAGCCAGAACAGGGCCGCGACCCAGTACTTC.

This clonotype was seen a few times. This chain uses TRBV21-1 with TRBJ1-6. TRBV21-1 counts as a pseudogene. The CDR3 runs to 19 residues. CDR3 amino acids: CASSNVQSGPLSYNSPLHF. The DNA for the CDR3 is TGTGCCAGCAGCAACGTCCAGTCGGGGCCCCTCTCCTATAATTCACCCCTCCACTTT.

This chain uses TRBV4-1 with TRBJ2-1, with TRBD2 matching over 7 bases. There are 17 residues in the CDR3. J was trimmed by 0 bases and V by 5 bases; bases with no gene match: 10. The germline V gene encodes CDR1 MGHRA and CDR2 YSYEKL. CDR3 in amino acids: CASSAMGRGDSYNEQFF. The CDR3 DNA reads TGCGCCAGCAGCGCAATGGGGAGGGGAGACTCCTACAATGAGCAGTTCTTC.

V is TRBV10-3 and J is TRBJ2-5, with D possibly called TRBD1 or TRBD2 (6 bases each). In germline, CDR1 is ENHRY, CDR2 SYGVKD. The CDR3 totals 14 residues. Deletions cut 7 bases from V and 7 bases from J, with 19 bases between. The CDR3 sequence: CAIKDSVGGGTQYF. DNA for the CDR3: TGTGCCATCAAGGACAGCGTCGGAGGGGGGACCCAGTACTTC.

This clonotype was seen a few times. The CDR3: CASSLGGRSYEQYF. The CDR3 nucleotides are TGTGCCAGCAGTTTGGGGGGCCGGTCCTACGAGCAGTACTTC. This rearrangement joins TRBV28 to TRBJ2-7, with D possibly being TRBD1 or TRBD2 (6 bases each). The CDR3 totals 14 residues. V was shortened by 3 bases and J by 1 base, with 10 bases between the two germline ends. The germline gives CDR1 MDHEN, CDR2 SYDVKM.

The V gene is TRBV20-1, the J gene TRBJ1-5; 8 nucleotides line up with TRBD1. Germline V gene lookup returns CDR1 DFQATT and CDR2 SNEGSKA (reference sequence). V trimming: 1 base; J trimming: 6 bases; junction bases outside the gene matches: 8. The CDR3 spans 15 residues. The CDR3: CSARVDRVVGQPQHF. The DNA for the CDR3 is TGCAGTGCTAGAGTGGACAGGGTTGTTGGTCAGCCCCAGCATTTT.

The chain uses TRBV20-1 and TRBJ2-5; D may be TRBD2 (6 bases). Germline CDR1 reads DFQATT; CDR2 reads SNEGSKA (reference sequence). V lost 0 bases, J lost 1 base, and 18 bases lay in between. The CDR3 consists of 17 residues. CDR3 nucleotides: TGCAGTGCTAGAGATAGGGGCGGGGAACCCTTCCAAGAGACCCAGTACTTC. Its translation: CSARDRGGEPFQETQYF.

A few counts support this clonotype. This rearrangement joins TRBV6-2 or TRBV6-3 to TRBJ1-1; 9 bases fit TRBD1. The V and J ends lost 4 bases and 5 bases, in that order; junction bases with no gene match: 8. CDR1 and CDR2 (germline): MNHEY, SVGEGT. The CDR3 totals 15 residues. CDR3 nucleotides: TGTGCCAGCAGTTTACCGGACAGGGGAGGTACTGAAGCTTTCTTT. It is translated as CASSLPDRGGTEAFF.

This clonotype has a handful of counts. This chain uses TRBV19 with TRBJ1-2; 7 bases match TRBD1. Germline CDR1 reads LNHDA; CDR2 reads SQIVND (reference sequence). The CDR3 spans 13 residues. Trimming cost V 1 base and J 8 bases; bases outside gene matches: 4. The CDR3 nucleotides are TGTGCCAGTAGTATAGGACAGGGTGCGGGCTACACCTTC. Encoded protein: CASSIGQGAGYTF.

The chain links TRBV19 to TRBJ1-2; D not certain. Trimming pared 5 bases from V and 2 bases from J, leaving 9 bases between. Looked up from germline, CDR1 is LNHDA and CDR2 is SQIVND (reference sequence). The CDR3 sequence is 13 residues long. CDR3 loop: CASSLAGNYGYTF. The CDR3 coding sequence is TGTGCCAGTAGTCTGGCGGGAAACTATGGCTACACCTTC.

This sequence joins TRBV20-1 and TRBJ2-4; 7 nucleotides agree with TRBD1. V lost 3 bases to trimming and J lost 11 bases; unmatched junction nucleotides: 7. From germline, CDR1 is DFQATT and CDR2 SNEGSKA (reference sequence). The length of the CDR3 is 12 residues. Written as DNA, the CDR3 is TGCAGTGCTAGGGCCGACAGGGATGTTCAGTACTTC. Its protein product is CSARADRDVQYF.

This rearrangement joins TRBV5-4 to TRBJ2-5, with 13 bases fitting TRBD2. The CDR3 has 17 residues. V was pared by 3 bases and J by 8 bases, with 13 bases of the junction left unmatched. The germline gives CDR1 SGHNT, CDR2 YYREEE (reference sequence). The CDR3 DNA is TGTGCCAGCAGCTCGAACAGGGGACTAGCGGGGAGGGGAACCCAGTACTTC. This translates into CASSSNRGLAGRGTQYF.

This clonotype was seen only a few times. The CDR3 DNA reads as TGTGCCACCAGTGATGCGGGGGGGAAGCCTGTAGGGGAGCTGTTTTTT. Protein product: CATSDAGGKPVGELFF. This chain uses TRBV24-1 with TRBJ2-2, with 9 bases aligning to TRBD2. V shed 3 bases and J 8 bases; nucleotides not matched to a gene: 9. This CDR3 is 16 amino acids long. The germline CDR1 and CDR2 sequences are KGHDR and SFDVKD.

V is TRBV11-2 and J is TRBJ1-6; TRBD1 aligns across 10 bases. Germline V gene sequence: CDR1 SGHAT, CDR2 FQNNGV. This CDR3 has 15 amino acids. V lost 3 bases and J lost 7; bases outside the gene matches: 3. CDR3 DNA sequence: TGTGCCAGCAGCTTGGAGACAGGGGGCAATTCACCCCTCCACTTT. Amino acid sequence: CASSLETGGNSPLHF.

This clonotype showed up just once. The gene calls are TRBV19 and TRBJ2-7; either TRBD1 or TRBD2 may supply D (6 bases each). V lost 4 bases and J lost 3, with 13 bases in between. CDR1 LNHDA and CDR2 SQIVND come from the germline V gene (reference sequence). This CDR3 contains 14 residues. Here the CDR3 reads CASSKGEDFYEQYF. The CDR3 DNA is TGTGCCAGTAGTAAGGGGGAGGACTTCTACGAGCAGTACTTC.

V usage is TRBV20-1 and J usage is TRBJ2-5; TRBD2 aligns across 16 bases. Germline trimming cut 5 bases from V and 4 bases from J; bases unmatched to any gene: 10. This CDR3 is 17 amino acids long. Per the germline V gene, CDR1 is DFQATT and CDR2 is SNEGSKA (reference sequence). CDR3 protein: CSAPEGTSGGALETQYF. In DNA form, the CDR3 reads TGCAGTGCTCCCGAAGGGACTAGCGGGGGGGCTCTAGAGACCCAGTACTTC.

The rearrangement links TRBV7-2 to TRBJ2-5, with 7 bases fitting TRBD2. CDR3 length: 13 residues. V lost 6 bases, J lost 5 bases, and 6 bases stayed unmatched. Germline V gene lookup returns CDR1 SGHTA and CDR2 FQGNSA. The CDR3 here is CASRRGSQETQYF. DNA of the CDR3: TGTGCCAGCAGGCGGGGGAGTCAGGAGACCCAGTACTTC.

In this sample, this clonotype turned up a few times. The V gene is TRBV7-2, the J gene TRBJ1-2, with D unresolved. From germline, CDR1 is SGHTA and CDR2 FQGNSA. V gave up 7 bases and J gave up 4 bases, with 19 bases separating them. This CDR3 comprises 15 residues. CDR3 coding DNA: TGTGCCAGCACCCCGTCGGGGTCAGGTGCCTATGGCTACACCTTC. Its translation is CASTPSGSGAYGYTF. Using reference TRBV7-2 and TRBJ1-2 for the parts outside the CDR3, the full variable domain is GAGVSQSPSNKVTEKGKDVELRCDPISGHTALYWYRQSLGQGLEFLIYFQGNSAPDKSGLPSDRFSAERTGGSVSTLTIQRTQQEDSAVYLCASTPSGSGAYGYTFGSGTRLTVV.